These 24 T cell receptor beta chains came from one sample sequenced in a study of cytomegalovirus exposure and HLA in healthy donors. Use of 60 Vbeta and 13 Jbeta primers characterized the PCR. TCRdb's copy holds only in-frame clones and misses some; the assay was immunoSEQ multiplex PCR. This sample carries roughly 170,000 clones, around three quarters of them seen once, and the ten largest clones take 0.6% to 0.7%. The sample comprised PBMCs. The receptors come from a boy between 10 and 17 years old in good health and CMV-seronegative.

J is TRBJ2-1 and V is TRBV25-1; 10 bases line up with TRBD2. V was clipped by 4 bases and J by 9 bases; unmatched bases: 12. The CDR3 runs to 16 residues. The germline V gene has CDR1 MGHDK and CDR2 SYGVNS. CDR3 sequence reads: CASSVPTSGPPGEQFF. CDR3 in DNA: TGTGCCAGCAGTGTACCGACTAGCGGGCCCCCCGGTGAGCAGTTCTTC.

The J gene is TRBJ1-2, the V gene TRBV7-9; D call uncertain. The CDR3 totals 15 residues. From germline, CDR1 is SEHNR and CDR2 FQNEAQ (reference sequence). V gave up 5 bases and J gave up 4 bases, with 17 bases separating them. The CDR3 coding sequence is TGTGCCAGCAGCCTCGCTAGCATACAATCCTATGGCTACACCTTC. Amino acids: CASSLASIQSYGYTF.

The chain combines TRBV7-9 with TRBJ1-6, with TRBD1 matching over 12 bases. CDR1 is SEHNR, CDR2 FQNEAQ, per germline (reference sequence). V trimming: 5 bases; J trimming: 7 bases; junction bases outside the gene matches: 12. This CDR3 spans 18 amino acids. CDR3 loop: CASSDDMGQGAKNSPLHF. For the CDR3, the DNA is TGTGCCAGCAGCGACGACATGGGACAGGGGGCGAAAAATTCACCCCTCCACTTT.

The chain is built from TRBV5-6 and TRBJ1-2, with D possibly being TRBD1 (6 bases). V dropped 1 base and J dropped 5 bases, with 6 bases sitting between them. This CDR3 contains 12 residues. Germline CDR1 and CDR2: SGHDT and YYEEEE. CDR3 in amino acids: CASSLQGYGYTF. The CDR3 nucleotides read TGTGCCAGCAGCTTGCAGGGGTATGGCTACACCTTC.

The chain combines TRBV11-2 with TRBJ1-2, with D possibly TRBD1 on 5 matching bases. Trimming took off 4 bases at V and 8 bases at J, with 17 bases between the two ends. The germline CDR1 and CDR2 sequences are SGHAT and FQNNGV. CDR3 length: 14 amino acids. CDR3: CASSSNSQGNGYTF. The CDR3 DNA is TGTGCCAGCAGCTCGAACTCCCAGGGAAACGGCTACACCTTC.

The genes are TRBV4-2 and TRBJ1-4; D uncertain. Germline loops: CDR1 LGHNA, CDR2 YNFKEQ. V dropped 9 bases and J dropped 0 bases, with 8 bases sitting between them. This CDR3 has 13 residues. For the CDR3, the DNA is TGTGCCAGTAAGCAGGCAACTAATGAAAAACTGTTTTTT. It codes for CASKQATNEKLFF.

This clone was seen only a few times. CDR3 in DNA: TGCGCCAGCAGCCAAGATGAACAGTTCTATGGCTACACCTTC. Its translation is CASSQDEQFYGYTF. The chain combines TRBV4-1 with TRBJ1-2; no clear D gene. CDR3 length: 14 amino acids. The V end was cut by 0 bases, the J end by 4 bases, with 9 bases between. The germline V gene encodes CDR1 MGHRA and CDR2 YSYEKL.

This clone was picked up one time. DNA for the CDR3: TGTGCCAGCAGCTCCCGGACTAGCGGAGGGGAGCAGTTCTTC. This encodes CASSSRTSGGEQFF. The chain is built from TRBV11-3 and TRBJ2-1; 10 positions match TRBD2. The J segment lost 10 bases and the V segment lost 4 bases, leaving 7 bases of the junction unmatched. This CDR3 has 14 amino acids. From germline, CDR1 is SGHNT and CDR2 YENEEA.

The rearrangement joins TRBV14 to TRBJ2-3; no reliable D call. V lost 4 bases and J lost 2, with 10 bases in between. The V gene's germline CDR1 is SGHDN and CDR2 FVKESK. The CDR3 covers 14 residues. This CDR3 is CASSRGQPTDTQYF. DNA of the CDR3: TGTGCCAGCAGCCGAGGCCAACCCACAGATACGCAGTATTTT.

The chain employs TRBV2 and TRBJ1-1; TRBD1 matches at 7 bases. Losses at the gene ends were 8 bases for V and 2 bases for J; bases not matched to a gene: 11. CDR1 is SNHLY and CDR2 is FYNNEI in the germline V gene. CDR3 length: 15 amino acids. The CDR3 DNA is TGTGCCAGCCCCGCAGGGGGTACGGGAAACACTGAAGCTTTCTTT. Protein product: CASPAGGTGNTEAFF. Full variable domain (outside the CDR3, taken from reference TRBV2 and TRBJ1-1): EPEVTQTPSHQVTQMGQEVILRCVPISNHLYFYWYRQILGQKVEFLVSFYNNEISEKSEIFDDQFSVERPDGSNFTLKIRSTKLEDSAMYFCASPAGGTGNTEAFFGQGTRLTVV.

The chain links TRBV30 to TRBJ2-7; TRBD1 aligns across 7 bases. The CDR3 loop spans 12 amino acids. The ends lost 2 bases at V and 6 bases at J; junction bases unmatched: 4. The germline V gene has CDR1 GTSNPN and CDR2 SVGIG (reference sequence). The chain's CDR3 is CAWSTGAGEQYF. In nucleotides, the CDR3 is TGTGCCTGGAGTACAGGGGCGGGCGAGCAGTACTTC.

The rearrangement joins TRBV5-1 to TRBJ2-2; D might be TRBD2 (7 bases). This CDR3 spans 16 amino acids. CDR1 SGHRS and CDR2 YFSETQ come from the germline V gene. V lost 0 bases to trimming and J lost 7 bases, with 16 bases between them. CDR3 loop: CASSLAGGALLGELFF. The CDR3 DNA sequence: TGCGCCAGCAGCTTGGCGGGGGGCGCCCTGCTCGGGGAGCTGTTTTTT.

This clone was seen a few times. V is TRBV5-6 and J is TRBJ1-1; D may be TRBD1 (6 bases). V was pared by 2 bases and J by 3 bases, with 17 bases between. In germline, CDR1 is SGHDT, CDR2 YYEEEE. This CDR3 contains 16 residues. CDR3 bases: TGTGCCAGCAGCTTTTGGCAGGGGTTTGATCACACTGAAGCTTTCTTT. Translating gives CASSFWQGFDHTEAFF.

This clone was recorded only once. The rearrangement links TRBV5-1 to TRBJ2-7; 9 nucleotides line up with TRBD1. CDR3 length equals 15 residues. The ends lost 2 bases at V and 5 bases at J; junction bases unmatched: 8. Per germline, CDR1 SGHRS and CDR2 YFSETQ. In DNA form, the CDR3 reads TGCGCCAGCAGCTTACAGACGGGACAGGGCCACGAGCAGTACTTC. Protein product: CASSLQTGQGHEQYF.

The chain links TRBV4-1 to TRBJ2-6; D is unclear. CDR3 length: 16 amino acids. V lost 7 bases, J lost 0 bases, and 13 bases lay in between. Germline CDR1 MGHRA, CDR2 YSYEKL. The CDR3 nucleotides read TGCGCCAGCACTAGGTCTTTCTCCTCTGGGGCCAACGTCCTGACTTTC. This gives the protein CASTRSFSSGANVLTF.

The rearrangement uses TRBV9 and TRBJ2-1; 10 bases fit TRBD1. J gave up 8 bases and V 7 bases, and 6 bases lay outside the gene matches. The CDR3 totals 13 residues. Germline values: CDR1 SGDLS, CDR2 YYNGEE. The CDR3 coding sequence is TGTGCCAGCCTGGGGACAGGGGACGATGAGCAGTTCTTC. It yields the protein CASLGTGDDEQFF.

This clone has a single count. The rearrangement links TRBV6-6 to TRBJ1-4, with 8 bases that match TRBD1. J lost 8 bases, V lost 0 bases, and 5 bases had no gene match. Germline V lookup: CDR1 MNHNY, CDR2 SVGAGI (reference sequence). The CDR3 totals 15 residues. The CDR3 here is CASSYSSGGEEKLFF. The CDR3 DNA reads TGTGCCAGCAGTTACTCGTCAGGGGGCGAAGAAAAACTGTTTTTT.

The CDR3 bases are TGCGCCAGCAGCTTGGGGACTAGCACCCACAATGAGCAGTTCTTC. This gives the protein CASSLGTSTHNEQFF. The chain has TRBV5-1 and TRBJ2-1, with 8 bases that match TRBD2. V trimming: 0 bases; J trimming: 5 bases; junction bases outside the gene matches: 4. Germline V gives CDR1 SGHRS, CDR2 YFSETQ. CDR3 length: 15 amino acids.

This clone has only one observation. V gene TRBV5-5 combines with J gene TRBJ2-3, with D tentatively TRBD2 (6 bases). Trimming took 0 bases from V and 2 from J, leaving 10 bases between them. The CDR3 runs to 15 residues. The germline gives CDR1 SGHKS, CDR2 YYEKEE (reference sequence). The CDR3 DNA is TGTGCCAGCAGCTTGGTGGCGGGGAACACAGATACGCAGTATTTT. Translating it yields CASSLVAGNTDTQYF.

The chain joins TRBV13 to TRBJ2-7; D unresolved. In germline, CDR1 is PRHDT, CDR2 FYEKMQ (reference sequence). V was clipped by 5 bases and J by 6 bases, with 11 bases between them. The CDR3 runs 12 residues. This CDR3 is CASSVRGSEQYF. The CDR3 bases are TGTGCCAGCAGCGTCCGTGGTAGCGAGCAGTACTTC.

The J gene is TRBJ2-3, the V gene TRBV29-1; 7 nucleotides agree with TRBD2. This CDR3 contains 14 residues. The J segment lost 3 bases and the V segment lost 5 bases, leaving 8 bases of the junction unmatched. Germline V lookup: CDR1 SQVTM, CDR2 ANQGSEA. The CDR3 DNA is TGCAGCGTTCTGCTCCGGGGGGAAACAGATACGCAGTATTTT. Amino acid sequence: CSVLLRGETDTQYF.

The CDR3 protein is CASSLGLAGVLVGELFF. CDR3 DNA sequence: TGTGCCAGCAGCTTGGGACTAGCGGGAGTTCTGGTCGGGGAGCTGTTTTTT. J is TRBJ2-2 and V is TRBV5-4, with 12 bases identical to TRBD2. Germline values: CDR1 SGHNT, CDR2 YYREEE (reference sequence). The CDR3 sequence is 17 residues long. The V segment lost 0 bases and the J segment 7 bases; nucleotides outside the gene matches: 7.

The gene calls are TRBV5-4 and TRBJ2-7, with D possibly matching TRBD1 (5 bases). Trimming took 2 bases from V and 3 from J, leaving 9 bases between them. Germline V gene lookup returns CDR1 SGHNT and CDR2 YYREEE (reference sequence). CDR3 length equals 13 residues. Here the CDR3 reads CASSFGAIYEQYF. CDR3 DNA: TGTGCCAGCAGCTTTGGGGCGATCTACGAGCAGTACTTC.

CDR3: CASSLVGQGMDEQYF. The DNA for the CDR3 is TGTGCCAGCAGCTTGGTTGGACAGGGCATGGACGAGCAGTACTTC. The rearrangement links TRBV5-4 to TRBJ2-7; 8 bases line up with TRBD1. In germline, CDR1 is SGHNT, CDR2 YYREEE (reference sequence). Germline trimming cut 0 bases from V and 5 bases from J; bases unmatched to any gene: 7. The CDR3 has 15 residues.